These 20 T cell receptor beta chains originate from one sample sequenced in a study of blood T cell repertoires in COVID-19. TCRdb's copy holds only in-frame clones and misses some; the assay was immunoSEQ multiplex PCR. The table has about 250,000 clones, 88% seen once; the top ten hold less than 3%. The sequenced sample consisted of PBMCs or T cells enriched from blood (not recorded which). All receptors derive from a woman in her fifties or sixties who had recovered from COVID-19.

The rearrangement joins TRBV28 to TRBJ1-4, with a possible D match to TRBD1 (5 bases). In germline, CDR1 is MDHEN, CDR2 SYDVKM. Trimming removed 3 bases at V and 7 bases at J, with 12 bases between. CDR3 size: 14 residues. CDR3 protein: CASSLVGEGEKLFF. The CDR3 DNA reads as TGTGCCAGCAGTTTGGTAGGGGAAGGTGAAAAACTGTTTTTT. The full variable domain, rest sourced from reference TRBV28 and TRBJ1-4, is DVKVTQSSRYLVKRTGEKVFLECVQDMDHENMFWYRQDPGLGLRLIYFSYDVKMKEKGDIPEGYSVSREKKERFSLILESASTNQTSMYLCASSLVGEGEKLFFGSGTQLSVL.

The rearrangement links TRBV7-2 to TRBJ2-7, with 10 positions matching TRBD2. The CDR3 is 15 amino acids. J lost 4 bases, V lost 5 bases, and 8 bases had no gene match. The V gene's germline CDR1 is SGHTA and CDR2 FQGNSA. The CDR3 nucleotides read TGTGCCAGCAGCGGCCTAGCGGGAGCGGTGTACGAGCAGTACTTC. Amino acids: CASSGLAGAVYEQYF.

V usage is TRBV9 and J usage is TRBJ2-7, with 9 bases identical to TRBD2. This CDR3 comprises 15 residues. Unmatched junction bases numbered 5, after V lost 1 base and J lost 3 bases. Germline CDR1 is SGDLS and CDR2 is YYNGEE. The CDR3 protein is CASSVFSGSFYEQYF. CDR3 bases: TGTGCCAGCAGCGTATTTAGCGGGAGTTTCTACGAGCAGTACTTC.

The chain has TRBV6-2 or TRBV6-3 and TRBJ1-5; 7 positions agree with TRBD1. Germline-derived CDR1 and CDR2 are MNHEY and SVGEGT. J gave up 10 bases and V 6 bases, and 12 bases lay outside the gene matches. The CDR3 runs to 14 residues. CDR3 sequence (DNA): TGTGCCAGCAGCCTTGGACAGGTCAAAGGCCCCCAGCATTTT. It specifies CASSLGQVKGPQHF.

The J gene is TRBJ2-4, the V gene TRBV24-1; possibly TRBD2 for D (6 bases). CDR1 is KGHDR, CDR2 SFDVKD, per germline. V lost 4 bases and J 2 bases, leaving 11 bases between the germline ends. The CDR3 sequence is 15 residues long. CDR3 coding DNA: TGTGCCACCAGTGACCGACGGGACTCCAAAAACATTCAGTACTTC. Protein sequence: CATSDRRDSKNIQYF.

This clone was found once. The chain uses TRBV7-8 and TRBJ2-4, with D possibly TRBD2 on 6 matching bases. Germline V gene data show CDR1 as SGHVS and CDR2 as FQNEAQ. The V end was cut by 0 bases, the J end by 6 bases, with 9 bases between. The CDR3 is made up of 14 amino acids. This chain's CDR3 is CASSLAGTGNIQYF. CDR3 coding DNA: TGTGCCAGCAGCTTAGCCGGGACTGGAAACATTCAGTACTTC.

This sequence joins TRBV27 and TRBJ1-6; 7 bases are a match to TRBD1. The CDR3 length is 15 residues. Germline lookup yields CDR1 MNHEY and CDR2 SMNVEV (reference sequence). The V gene end was trimmed by 2 bases and the J gene end by 2 bases; junction bases not matched to a gene: 0. CDR3 region: CASSLTGAYNSPLHF. As DNA, the CDR3 is TGTGCCAGCAGTTTAACAGGGGCCTATAATTCACCCCTCCACTTT.

The J gene is TRBJ1-1, the V gene TRBV3-1 (or the pseudogene TRBV3-2); 8 positions match TRBD1. This CDR3 region has 14 residues. The J segment lost 9 bases and the V segment lost 3 bases, leaving 9 bases of the junction unmatched. Germline V gene data show CDR1 as LGHDT and CDR2 as YNNKEL (reference sequence). The CDR3 loop reads CASSHRDRTMKAFF. Written as DNA, the CDR3 is TGTGCCAGCAGCCACAGGGACAGGACGATGAAAGCTTTCTTT.

This clone was seen ten or more times. The chain recombines TRBV7-6 with TRBJ1-4; a weak D match, TRBD1 (6 bases). The V end was cut by 0 bases, the J end by 7 bases, with 12 bases between. This CDR3 is 15 amino acids long. Germline CDR1 is SGHVS and CDR2 is FNYEAQ. CDR3 sequence reads: CASSLAGALGEKLFF. The DNA for the CDR3 is TGTGCCAGCAGCTTAGCGGGGGCCTTGGGTGAAAAACTGTTTTTT.

This chain connects TRBV6-5 to TRBJ1-1, with a tentative D call TRBD1 (6 bases). The CDR3 loop spans 13 amino acids. V shed 6 bases and J shed 10 bases, with 18 bases lying between them. The V gene's germline CDR1 is MNHEY and CDR2 SVGAGI. This chain's CDR3 is CASSSPGDGGAFF. The CDR3, as DNA: TGTGCCAGCAGCAGCCCAGGGGACGGTGGAGCTTTCTTT.

This clone was recorded only once. The rearrangement links TRBV28 to TRBJ2-3; 9 bases agree with TRBD2. The CDR3 is 15 residues long. The V and J ends lost 5 bases and 8 bases, in that order; junction bases with no gene match: 11. The germline V gene has CDR1 MDHEN and CDR2 SYDVKM. The CDR3 nucleotides read TGTGCCAGCAGTCTTAGCGGGAGTCTTCGCGTTACGCAGTATTTT. Its translation: CASSLSGSLRVTQYF.

The chain recombines TRBV4-2 with TRBJ2-7; D not certain. Germline CDR1 and CDR2: LGHNA and YNFKEQ. V shed 0 bases and J shed 3 bases, with 6 bases lying between them. CDR3 size: 13 residues. The CDR3 sequence: CASSQDNSYEQYF. In DNA, the CDR3 is TGTGCCAGCAGCCAAGATAACAGCTACGAGCAGTACTTC.

The chain carries TRBV10-3 and TRBJ1-1; no clear D gene. Trimming removed 2 bases from V and 4 bases from J, with 14 bases in between. The CDR3 covers 15 residues. CDR1 is ENHRY, CDR2 SYGVKD, per germline. The CDR3 nucleotides read TGTGCCATCAGTGAGCTGGACGTCGAGGGCACTGAAGCTTTCTTT. Encoded protein: CAISELDVEGTEAFF.

This chain joins TRBV28 and TRBJ1-5; a weak D match, TRBD1 (5 bases). Trimming pared 5 bases from V and 7 bases from J, leaving 18 bases between. CDR3 length equals 15 residues. Germline CDR1 and CDR2: MDHEN and SYDVKM. CDR3 loop: CASSGTRDFGQPQHF. DNA for the CDR3: TGTGCCAGCAGTGGAACCCGGGACTTCGGGCAGCCCCAGCATTTT.

The chain recombines TRBV7-8 with TRBJ1-2, with D hard to call. The CDR3 runs 11 residues. Germline values: CDR1 SGHVS, CDR2 FQNEAQ. V lost 0 bases, J lost 9 bases, and 5 bases lay in between. The CDR3: CASSLASSYTF. Here the CDR3 DNA reads TGTGCCAGCAGCTTAGCGAGTAGCTACACCTTC.

V usage is TRBV18 and J usage is TRBJ1-2; D may be TRBD1 (6 bases). With 2 bases removed from V and 7 bases from J, the gap between germline ends came to 17 bases. The CDR3 runs 15 residues. Germline lookup yields CDR1 KGHSH and CDR2 LQKENI. The CDR3 bases are TGTGCCAGCTCACCAGATCCTGGGGGCCAACGTGGCTACACCTTC. Encoded protein: CASSPDPGGQRGYTF.

This chain uses TRBV12-1 with TRBJ2-2; TRBD2, the table's D call, lacks a check against the DNA. TRBV12-1 is given as a pseudogene. This CDR3 contains 16 residues. CDR3: CASSLPDSEDTGELFF. DNA of the CDR3: TGTGCCAGCAGTCTCCCGGACTCAGAGGACACCGGGGAGCTGTTTTTT.

J is TRBJ1-2 and V is TRBV11-1; 7 bases match TRBD1. V gave up 5 bases and J gave up 8 bases; unmatched junction bases: 14. Per the germline V gene, CDR1 is SGHAT and CDR2 is FQDESV (reference sequence). The CDR3 totals 15 residues. CDR3 DNA: TGTGCCAGCAGCCTCCGACCGACAGGGAGAGGAGGCTACACCTTC. Its protein product is CASSLRPTGRGGYTF.

This rearrangement joins TRBV27 to TRBJ2-5, with TRBD1 as a possible D gene (5 bases). CDR1 MNHEY and CDR2 SMNVEV come from the germline V gene (reference sequence). V shed 6 bases and J shed 2 bases, with 10 bases lying between them. The CDR3 length is 13 residues. CDR3 bases: TGTGCCAGCAGAAGCCGGACACAAGAGACCCAGTACTTC. Translated, it gives CASRSRTQETQYF.

V gene TRBV24-1 combines with J gene TRBJ1-2; the D gene is possibly TRBD1 (5 bases). This CDR3 comprises 15 residues. The germline CDR1 and CDR2 sequences are KGHDR and SFDVKD. V dropped 2 bases and J dropped 0 bases, with 9 bases sitting between them. The chain's CDR3 is CATSDSGNTNYGYTF. The CDR3, as DNA: TGTGCCACCAGTGATTCAGGGAATACTAACTATGGCTACACCTTC.